A single sample is the source of the 7 T cell receptor beta chains below, sequenced in a study of shared clonotypes between healthy human individuals. Using immunoSEQ multiplex PCR, the repertoire was profiled, and TCRdb retains in-frame clones only, with some absent. The data hold more than 400,000 clones, with more than 65% observed a single time. Sample: PBMCs. The receptors stem from a woman aged 40-49 years in good health. Some clones in this sample may be carry-over from other donors' samples.

Notes on this clone: Since a far larger clone is one base different, this is likely a read error. The sample contains more than one DNA sequence encoding this CDR3. The chain uses TRBV28 and TRBJ1-2, with D possibly matching TRBD1 (5 bases). CDR3 length: 12 residues. Germline CDR1 and CDR2: MDHEN and SYDVKM. The V and J ends lost 3 bases and 7 bases respectively, with 9 bases between them. The CDR3 reads CASSLLGVGYTF. CDR3 bases: TGTGCCAGCAGTTTGCTAGGGGTTGGCTACACCTTC.

This clone turned up a few times. The chain couples TRBV7-8 to TRBJ1-3; D is perhaps TRBD1 (6 bases). The V gene's germline CDR1 is SGHVS and CDR2 FQNEAQ. The CDR3 contains 15 residues. Deletions cut 5 bases from V and 1 base from J, with 12 bases between. The CDR3 region is CASSLEGGSGNTIYF. The DNA for the CDR3 is TGTGCCAGCAGCCTAGAGGGGGGTTCTGGAAACACCATATATTTT.

The CDR3 DNA is TGCACCAGCACGCAACCTTTCCTGGCGGGAGGCCACTACTACAATGAGCAGTTCTTC. This gives the protein CTSTQPFLAGGHYYNEQFF. The J gene is TRBJ2-1, the V gene TRBV1; the table assigns TRBD2, which was not confirmed against the DNA. TRBV1 is a pseudogene locus. This CDR3 region has 19 residues.

CDR3 region: CASSPGQEDGYTF. In nucleotides, the CDR3 is TGTGCCAGCTCACCGGGACAGGAAGATGGCTACACCTTC. The chain recombines TRBV18 with TRBJ1-2; 8 nucleotides line up with TRBD1. Per germline, CDR1 KGHSH and CDR2 LQKENI. CDR3 length: 13 residues. V lost 3 bases, J lost 6 bases, and 3 bases stayed unmatched.

V gene TRBV7-9 combines with J gene TRBJ1-2; the D gene is possibly TRBD1 (5 bases). Trimming cost V 1 base and J 4 bases, with 10 bases left between them. This CDR3 has 14 amino acids. In germline, CDR1 is SEHNR, CDR2 FQNEAQ (reference sequence). The CDR3 DNA is TGTGCCAGCAGCTTAGGCGACAGCCTCTATGGCTACACCTTC. It codes for CASSLGDSLYGYTF.

The chain couples TRBV6-1 to TRBJ1-2; TRBD1 agrees at 9 bases. Germline CDR1 is MNHNS and CDR2 is SASEGT. Trimming removed 3 bases from V and 7 bases from J; junction bases left unmatched: 6. CDR3 length equals 14 residues. CDR3 region: CASSDYRGPGGYTF. CDR3 coding DNA: TGTGCCAGCAGTGATTACAGGGGGCCGGGTGGCTACACCTTC.

Turning to this clone: A read error likely explains this, since a far larger clone differs by one base. The sample holds other DNA sequences that translate to the same CDR3. The chain links TRBV7-2 to TRBJ2-7; D possibly corresponds to TRBD2 (6 bases). Per the germline V gene, CDR1 is SGHTA and CDR2 is FQGNSA. The CDR3 covers 15 residues. In DNA, the CDR3 is TGTGCCAGTAGCTTAGCTGGCGGGAAATCGACCGAGCAGTACTTC. Protein sequence: CASSLAGGKSTEQYF.